The next 11 T cell receptor beta chains were all read from a single sample in a study of T cells in Graves' hyperthyroidism and ophthalmopathy. RNA transcripts yielded amplified TCR beta CDR3 regions. The TCR CDR3 first-round RT-PCR relied on the HTBI primer set. MiXCR was run by TCRdb on the multiplex PCR reads, yielding one entry per CDR3 protein. Of 250,000 to 400,000 distinct CDR3 sequences in the sample, about an eighth are singletons; the top ten hold roughly 35%. Material: blood. These receptors all come from a middle-aged woman with Graves' ophthalmopathy.

This clonotype was seen repeatedly, ten times or more. The V gene is TRBV27, the J gene TRBJ1-2; D is undetermined. The CDR3 is 13 residues long. CDR1 and CDR2 from the germline V gene are MNHEY and SMNVEV (reference sequence). Trimming took off 8 bases at V and 2 bases at J, with 12 bases between the two ends. The CDR3 nucleotides read TGTGCCAGCCGGTCCTCCGCGAACTATGGCTACACCTTC. The encoded protein is CASRSSANYGYTF.

This clonotype was detected ten times or more. The rearrangement links TRBV19 to TRBJ2-5, with D possibly being TRBD1 or TRBD2 (6 bases each). In germline, CDR1 is LNHDA, CDR2 SQIVND (reference sequence). The CDR3 is 13 amino acids. V lost 9 bases and J 7 bases, leaving 18 bases between the germline ends. As DNA, the CDR3 is TGTGCCAGCAACGATGGGGGGCAACGGACCCAGTACTTC. Encoded protein: CASNDGGQRTQYF.

This clonotype was recorded at least ten times. The chain is built from TRBV20-1 and TRBJ2-1; 10 nucleotides agree with TRBD1. CDR3 length: 15 residues. The J segment lost 9 bases and the V segment lost 6 bases, leaving 14 bases of the junction unmatched. Germline CDR1 is DFQATT and CDR2 is SNEGSKA (reference sequence). CDR3 protein: CSAVPRQGARSEQFF. The CDR3 nucleotides are TGCAGTGCCGTTCCTCGACAGGGGGCTAGGAGTGAGCAGTTCTTC.

This clonotype was detected many times. The V call is TRBV6-1, the J call TRBJ2-3; D unresolved. The CDR3 is 15 amino acids. CDR1 and CDR2 (germline): MNHNS, SASEGT. Trimming left V 7 bases short and J 4 bases short, with 18 bases between. In DNA form, the CDR3 reads TGTGCCAGCACCATCCTTCCCGGGCGGTCAGATACGCAGTATTTT. Protein product: CASTILPGRSDTQYF.

The chain links TRBV29-1 to TRBJ2-1; TRBD1 agrees at 8 bases. The germline CDR1 and CDR2 sequences are SQVTM and ANQGSEA. The CDR3 loop spans 18 amino acids. V was pared by 6 bases and J by 8 bases, with 24 bases of the junction left unmatched. The DNA for the CDR3 is TGCAGCGTCCTTTTGGACAGGGTGTTTGGCCCAGGGGGCTATGAGCAGTTCTTC. Translating it yields CSVLLDRVFGPGGYEQFF.

This clonotype has a handful of counts. DNA for the CDR3: TGTGCCAGCAGCCAAGGGACAGGGGGAAAAAGGGGCTACACCTTC. Residues: CASSQGTGGKRGYTF. This sequence joins TRBV3-1 and TRBJ1-2, with 10 bases identical to TRBD1. CDR3 length equals 15 residues. V lost 1 base to trimming and J lost 8 bases; unmatched junction nucleotides: 7. Germline values: CDR1 LGHDT, CDR2 YNNKEL (reference sequence).

This clonotype was detected ten times or more. The CDR3 nucleotides read TGTGCCAGCAGTTACTGGGCGGGCACCGGCAATGAGCAGTTCTTC. This encodes CASSYWAGTGNEQFF. The rearrangement uses TRBV6-6 and TRBJ2-1, with D possibly matching TRBD2 (5 bases). V was trimmed by 1 base and J by 6 bases, leaving 13 bases between them. The CDR3 has 15 residues. CDR1 and CDR2 (germline): MNHNY, SVGAGI (reference sequence).

The chain couples TRBV6-1 to TRBJ2-7; 14 positions agree with TRBD2. The CDR3 sequence is 16 residues long. CDR1 is MNHNS, CDR2 SASEGT, per germline. The V segment lost 5 bases and the J segment 3 bases; nucleotides outside the gene matches: 6. The CDR3 nucleotides read TGTGCCAGCAGTTCATTCGGGACTAGCGGGGGCTACGAGCAGTACTTC. Protein sequence: CASSSFGTSGGYEQYF.

This clonotype was counted ten times or more. The chain combines TRBV6-1 with TRBJ2-5, with 7 bases lining up with TRBD1. The trim removed 3 bases at V and 5 bases at J, leaving 18 bases unmatched. The germline V gene has CDR1 MNHNS and CDR2 SASEGT. The CDR3 contains 18 residues. This CDR3 reads CASSDPSRPGQRTETQYF. The CDR3 DNA sequence: TGTGCCAGCAGTGATCCCTCCCGCCCGGGACAGCGGACGGAGACCCAGTACTTC.

The gene calls are TRBV7-9 and TRBJ1-4; the D is unclear. V lost 5 bases and J lost 12, with 13 bases in between. Germline lookup yields CDR1 SEHNR and CDR2 FQNEAQ (reference sequence). This CDR3 has 12 residues. The CDR3 nucleotides are TGTGCCAGCAGCCACCGACACTTAGAACTGTTTTTT. It translates to CASSHRHLELFF. Combining the CDR3 with reference TRBV7-9 and TRBJ1-4 gives the whole variable domain DTGVSQNPRHKITKRGQNVTFRCDPISEHNRLYWYRQTLGQGPEFLTYFQNEAQLEKSRLLSDRFSAERPKGSFSTLEIQRTEQGDSAMYLCASSHRHLELFFGSGTQLSVL.

This clonotype was recorded many times. The chain carries TRBV12-3 or TRBV12-4 and TRBJ1-5, with unresolved D. There are 14 residues in the CDR3. With 2 bases removed from V and 2 bases from J, the gap between germline ends came to 7 bases. As DNA, the CDR3 is TGTGCCAGCAGTTTAAACCCGGGCAATCAGCCCCAGCATTTT. Its protein is CASSLNPGNQPQHF.